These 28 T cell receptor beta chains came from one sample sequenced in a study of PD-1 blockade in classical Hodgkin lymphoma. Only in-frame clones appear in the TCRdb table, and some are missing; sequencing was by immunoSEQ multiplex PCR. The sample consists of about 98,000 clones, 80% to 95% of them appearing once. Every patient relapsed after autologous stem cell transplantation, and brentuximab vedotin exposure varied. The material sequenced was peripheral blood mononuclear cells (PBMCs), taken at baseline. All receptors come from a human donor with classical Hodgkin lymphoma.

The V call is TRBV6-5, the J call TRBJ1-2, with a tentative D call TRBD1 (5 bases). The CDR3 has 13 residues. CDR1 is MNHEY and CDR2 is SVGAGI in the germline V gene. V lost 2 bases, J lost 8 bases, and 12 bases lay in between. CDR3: CASSYASRGGYTF. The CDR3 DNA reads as TGTGCCAGCAGTTACGCCAGCCGGGGGGGCTACACCTTC.

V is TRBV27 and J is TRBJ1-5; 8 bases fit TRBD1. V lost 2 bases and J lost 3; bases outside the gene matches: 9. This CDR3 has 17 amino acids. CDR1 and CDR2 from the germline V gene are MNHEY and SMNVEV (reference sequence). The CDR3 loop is CASSLGLRGPANQPQHF. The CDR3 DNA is TGTGCCAGCAGTTTAGGCCTCAGGGGGCCAGCCAATCAGCCCCAGCATTTT.

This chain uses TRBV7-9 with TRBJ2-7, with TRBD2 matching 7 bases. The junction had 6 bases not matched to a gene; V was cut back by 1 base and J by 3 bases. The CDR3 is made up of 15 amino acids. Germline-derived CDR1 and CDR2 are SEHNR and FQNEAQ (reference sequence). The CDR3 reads CASSLVERDHYEQYF. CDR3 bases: TGTGCCAGCAGCTTAGTCGAGCGGGATCACTACGAGCAGTACTTC.

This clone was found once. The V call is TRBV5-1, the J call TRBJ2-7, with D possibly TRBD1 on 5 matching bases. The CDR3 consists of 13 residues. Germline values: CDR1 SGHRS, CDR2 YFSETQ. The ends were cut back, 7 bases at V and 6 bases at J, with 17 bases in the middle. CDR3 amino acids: CASRLGVQVEQYF. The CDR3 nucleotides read TGCGCCAGCCGCCTAGGGGTTCAGGTCGAGCAGTACTTC.

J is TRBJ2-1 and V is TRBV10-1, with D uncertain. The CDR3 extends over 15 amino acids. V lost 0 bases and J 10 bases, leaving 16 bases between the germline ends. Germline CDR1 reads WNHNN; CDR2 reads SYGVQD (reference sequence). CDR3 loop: CASSESRWPEGEQFF. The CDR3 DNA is TGCGCCAGCAGTGAGTCGCGGTGGCCTGAAGGGGAGCAGTTCTTC.

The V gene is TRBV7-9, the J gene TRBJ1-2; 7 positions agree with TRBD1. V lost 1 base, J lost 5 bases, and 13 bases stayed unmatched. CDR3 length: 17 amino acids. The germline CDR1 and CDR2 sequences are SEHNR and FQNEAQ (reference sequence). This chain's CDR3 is CASSLVRGQPLYYGYTF. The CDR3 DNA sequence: TGTGCCAGCAGCTTAGTACGGGGACAGCCCCTCTATTATGGCTACACCTTC.

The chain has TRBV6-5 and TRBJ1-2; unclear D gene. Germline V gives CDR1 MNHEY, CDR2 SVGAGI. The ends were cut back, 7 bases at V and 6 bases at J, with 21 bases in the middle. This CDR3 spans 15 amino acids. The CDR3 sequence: CASKPPGQVGNGYTF. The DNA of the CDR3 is TGTGCCAGCAAACCCCCCGGGCAGGTCGGAAATGGCTACACCTTC.

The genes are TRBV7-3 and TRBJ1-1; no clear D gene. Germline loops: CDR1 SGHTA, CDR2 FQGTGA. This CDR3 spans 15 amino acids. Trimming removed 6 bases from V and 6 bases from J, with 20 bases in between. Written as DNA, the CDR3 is TGTGCCAGCAGTCCAGGACGGCTTCGAGAGTCTGAAGCTTTCTTT. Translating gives CASSPGRLRESEAFF.

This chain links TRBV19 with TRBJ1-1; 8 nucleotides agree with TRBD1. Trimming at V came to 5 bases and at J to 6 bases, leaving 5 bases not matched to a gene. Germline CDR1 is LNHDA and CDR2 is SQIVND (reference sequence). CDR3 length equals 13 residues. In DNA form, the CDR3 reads TGTGCCAGTAGTCAATACAGGGGGTCTGAAGCTTTCTTT. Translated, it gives CASSQYRGSEAFF.

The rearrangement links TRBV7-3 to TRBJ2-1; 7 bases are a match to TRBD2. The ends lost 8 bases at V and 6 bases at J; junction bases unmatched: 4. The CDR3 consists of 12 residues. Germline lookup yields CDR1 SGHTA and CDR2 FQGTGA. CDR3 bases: TGTGCCAGCGGCGGGAGCCGCAATGAGCAGTTCTTC. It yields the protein CASGGSRNEQFF. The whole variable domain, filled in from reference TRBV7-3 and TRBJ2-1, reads GAGVSQTPSNKVTEKGKYVELRCDPISGHTALYWYRQSLGQGPEFLIYFQGTGAADDSGLPNDRFFAVRPEGSVSTLKIQRTERGDSAVYLCASGGSRNEQFFGPGTRLTVL.

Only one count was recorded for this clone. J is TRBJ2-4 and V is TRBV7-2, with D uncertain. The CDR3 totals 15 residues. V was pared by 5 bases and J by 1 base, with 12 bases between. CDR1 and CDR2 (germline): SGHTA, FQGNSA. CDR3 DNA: TGTGCCAGCAGCCCTGGGGTTTCGGCCAAAAACATTCAGTACTTC. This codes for CASSPGVSAKNIQYF.

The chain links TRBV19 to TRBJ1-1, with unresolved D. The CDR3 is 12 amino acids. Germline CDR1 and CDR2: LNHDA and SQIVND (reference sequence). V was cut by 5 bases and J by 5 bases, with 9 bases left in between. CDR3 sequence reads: CASSDPVTEAFF. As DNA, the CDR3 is TGTGCCAGTAGTGACCCAGTTACTGAAGCTTTCTTT.

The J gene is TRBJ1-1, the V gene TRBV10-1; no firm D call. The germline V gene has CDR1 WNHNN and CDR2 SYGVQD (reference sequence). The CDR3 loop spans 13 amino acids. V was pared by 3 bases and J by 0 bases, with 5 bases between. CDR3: CASSDTMNTEAFF. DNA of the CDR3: TGCGCCAGCAGTGACACTATGAACACTGAAGCTTTCTTT.

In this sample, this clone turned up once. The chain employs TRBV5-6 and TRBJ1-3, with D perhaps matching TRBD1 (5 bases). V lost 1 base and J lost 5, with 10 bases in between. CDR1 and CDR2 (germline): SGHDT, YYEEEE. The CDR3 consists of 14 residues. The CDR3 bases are TGTGCCAGCAGCTTGCACAGGCTAAGAAACACCATATATTTT. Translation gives CASSLHRLRNTIYF.

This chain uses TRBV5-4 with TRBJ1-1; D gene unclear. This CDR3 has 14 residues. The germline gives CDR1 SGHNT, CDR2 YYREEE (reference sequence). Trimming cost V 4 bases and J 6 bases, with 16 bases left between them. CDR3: CASSPITGSAEAFF. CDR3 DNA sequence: TGTGCCAGCAGCCCGATTACGGGTAGCGCTGAAGCTTTCTTT.

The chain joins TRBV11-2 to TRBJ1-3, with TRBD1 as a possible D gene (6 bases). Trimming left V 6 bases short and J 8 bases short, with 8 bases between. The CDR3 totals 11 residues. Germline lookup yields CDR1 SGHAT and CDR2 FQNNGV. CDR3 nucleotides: TGTGCCAGCAGACAGGGAGACACCATATATTTT. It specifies CASRQGDTIYF.

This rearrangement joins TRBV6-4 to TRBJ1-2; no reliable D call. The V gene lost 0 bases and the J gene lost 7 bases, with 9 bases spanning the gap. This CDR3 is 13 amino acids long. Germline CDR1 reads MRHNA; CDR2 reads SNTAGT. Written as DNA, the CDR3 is TGTGCCAGCAGTGACTCGACCACCTCTGGCTACACCTTC. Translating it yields CASSDSTTSGYTF.

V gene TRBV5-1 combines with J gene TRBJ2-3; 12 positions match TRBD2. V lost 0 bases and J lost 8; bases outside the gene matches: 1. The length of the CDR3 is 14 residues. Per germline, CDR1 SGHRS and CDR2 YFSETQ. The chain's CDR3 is CASSLELAGGTQYF. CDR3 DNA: TGCGCCAGCAGCTTGGAACTAGCGGGAGGTACGCAGTATTTT. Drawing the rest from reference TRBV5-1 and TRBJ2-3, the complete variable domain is KAGVTQTPRYLIKTRGQQVTLSCSPISGHRSVSWYQQTPGQGLQFLFEYFSETQRNKGNFPGRFSGRQFSNSRSEMNVSTLELGDSALYLCASSLELAGGTQYFGPGTRLTVL.

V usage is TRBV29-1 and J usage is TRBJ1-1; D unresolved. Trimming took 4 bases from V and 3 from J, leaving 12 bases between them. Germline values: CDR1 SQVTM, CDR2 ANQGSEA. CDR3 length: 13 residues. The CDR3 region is CSVVPTRDTEAFF. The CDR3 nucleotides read TGCAGCGTTGTCCCGACGAGGGACACTGAAGCTTTCTTT.

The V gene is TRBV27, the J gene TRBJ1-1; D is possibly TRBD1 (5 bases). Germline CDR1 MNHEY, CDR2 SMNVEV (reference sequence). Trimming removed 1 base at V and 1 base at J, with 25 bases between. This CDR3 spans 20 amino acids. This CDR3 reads CASSLFRIPGTSRGNTEAFF. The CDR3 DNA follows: TGTGCCAGCAGTTTATTCAGAATCCCCGGGACCTCTCGAGGGAACACTGAAGCTTTCTTT.

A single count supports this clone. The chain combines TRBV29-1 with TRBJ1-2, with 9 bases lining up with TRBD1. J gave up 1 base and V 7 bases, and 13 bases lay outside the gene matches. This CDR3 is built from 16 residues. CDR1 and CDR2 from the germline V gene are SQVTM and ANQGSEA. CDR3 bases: TGCAGCGCCCTTGATCTCGGGACAGGGATTAACTATGGCTACACCTTC. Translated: CSALDLGTGINYGYTF. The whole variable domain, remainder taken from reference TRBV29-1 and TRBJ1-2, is SAVISQKPSRDICQRGTSLTIQCQVDSQVTMMFWYRQQPGQSLTLIATANQGSEATYESGFVIDKFPISRPNLTFSTLTVSNMSPEDSSIYLCSALDLGTGINYGYTFGSGTRLTVV.

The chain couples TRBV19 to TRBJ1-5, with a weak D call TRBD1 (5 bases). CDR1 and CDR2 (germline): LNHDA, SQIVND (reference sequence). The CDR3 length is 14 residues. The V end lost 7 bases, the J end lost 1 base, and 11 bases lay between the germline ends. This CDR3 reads CASTRAGSNQPQHF. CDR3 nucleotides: TGTGCCAGTACGAGGGCAGGGAGCAATCAGCCCCAGCATTTT.

DNA for the CDR3: TGCAGCGTTACCCGGGGGGCTAGCAGTTACGAGCAGTACTTC. It specifies CSVTRGASSYEQYF. The chain combines TRBV29-1 with TRBJ2-7; TRBD2 might be the D (7 bases). With 5 bases removed from V and 4 bases from J, the gap between germline ends came to 18 bases. The CDR3 spans 14 residues. The germline CDR1 and CDR2 sequences are SQVTM and ANQGSEA.

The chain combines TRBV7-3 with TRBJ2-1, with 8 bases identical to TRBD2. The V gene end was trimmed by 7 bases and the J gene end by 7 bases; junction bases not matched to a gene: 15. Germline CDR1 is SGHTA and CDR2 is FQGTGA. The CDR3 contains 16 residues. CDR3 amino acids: CASTNAGGRPMNEQFF. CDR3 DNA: TGTGCCAGCACCAATGCTGGCGGGAGGCCCATGAATGAGCAGTTCTTC.

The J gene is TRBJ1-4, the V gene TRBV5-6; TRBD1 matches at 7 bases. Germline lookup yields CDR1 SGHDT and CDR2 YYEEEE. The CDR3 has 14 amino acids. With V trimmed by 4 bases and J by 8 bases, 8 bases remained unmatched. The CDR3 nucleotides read TGTGCCAGCAGCCATACAGGGGCAGGAGAAAAACTGTTTTTT. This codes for CASSHTGAGEKLFF.

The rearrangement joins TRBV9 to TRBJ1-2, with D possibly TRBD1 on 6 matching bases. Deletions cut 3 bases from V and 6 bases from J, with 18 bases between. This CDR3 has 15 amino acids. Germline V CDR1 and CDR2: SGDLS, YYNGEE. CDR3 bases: TGTGCCAGCAGCGCCGAAACAGGGTTGGACGATGGCTACACCTTC. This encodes CASSAETGLDDGYTF.

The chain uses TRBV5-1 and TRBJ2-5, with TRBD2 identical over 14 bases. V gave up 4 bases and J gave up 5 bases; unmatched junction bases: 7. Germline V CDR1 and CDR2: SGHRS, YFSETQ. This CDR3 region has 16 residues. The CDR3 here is CASSPGLAGVSETQYF. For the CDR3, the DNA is TGCGCCAGCAGCCCGGGACTAGCGGGAGTAAGTGAGACCCAGTACTTC.

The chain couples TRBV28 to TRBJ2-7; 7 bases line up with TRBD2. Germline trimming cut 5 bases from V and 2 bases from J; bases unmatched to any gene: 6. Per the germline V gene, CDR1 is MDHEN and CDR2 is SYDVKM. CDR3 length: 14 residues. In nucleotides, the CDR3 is TGTGCCAGCAGTACAGGCGGGAGAACCTACGAGCAGTACTTC. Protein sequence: CASSTGGRTYEQYF.